This T cell receptor beta chain was sequenced during a study of regulatory T cells in long-lasting Graves disease. About the study: The definition of persistent Graves' disease was over 5 years of antithyroid drugs with positive TSH receptor antibodies.

CDR3 length: 16 amino acids. The V and J ends lost 5 bases and 0 bases, in that order; junction bases with no gene match: 5. Germline assignment: CDR1 ENHRY and CDR2 SYGVKD. Time point indicated: persistent/refractory GD, antithyroid drugs over 5 years with positive TRAb. Following extraction of RNA from PBMCs, that RNA was used to make the TCR library. To make TCR beta libraries, researchers used iRepertoire HTBI primers and Arm-PCR of CDR3 regions. MiXCR, run by TCRdb on the multiplex PCR reads, gives a single entry per CDR3 protein. The table records 390,000 or so distinct CDR3 sequences, 23% of them present only once.

Sequenced material: peripheral blood mononuclear cells (PBMCs), taken when the disease was refractory, from a patient treated with antithyroid drugs. The receptor comes from a woman between 40 and 50 years old with Graves disease. This chain links TRBV10-3 with TRBJ1-1, with 11 positions matching TRBD1. CDR3 sequence reads: CAISLRTGGLNTEAFF. The CDR3 DNA follows: TGTGCCATCAGTCTACGGACAGGGGGCTTGAACACTGAAGCTTTCTTT.